This paragraph reports one TCR beta chain. Measured with immunoSEQ multiplex PCR; TCRdb has only the in-frame clones, and not every one. The sample lists roughly 220,000 clones; about 90% were seen once. These data belong to a study of blood T cell repertoires in COVID-19. Study overall: Sites across the United States, Italy and Spain contributed samples from acute and convalescent COVID-19. T cells, B-cell-depleted T cells, or PBMCs supplied cDNA or gDNA.

The germline V gene encodes CDR1 SGHNT and CDR2 YYREEE (reference sequence). CDR3 length: 16 residues. Trimming at V came to 4 bases and at J to 3 bases, leaving 13 bases not matched to a gene. Individuals drawn from approximately 22 US areas were about 18 to 100 years old. Cohort allocation depended upon clinical history that participants reported. The sequencing sample was made of PBMCs or T cells enriched from blood (not recorded which). The source of this sequence is a woman aged 45 to 65 with acute COVID-19. The rearrangement uses TRBV5-4 and TRBJ2-7; TRBD2 agrees at 7 bases. The CDR3 DNA follows: TGTGCCAGCAGCAAAGCCGGGACTATGCTTCTCTACGAGCAGTACTTC. Protein sequence: CASSKAGTMLLYEQYF.